This entry lists 21 T cell receptor beta chains sequenced from one sample in a study of blood T cell repertoires in COVID-19. The repertoire was sequenced with immunoSEQ multiplex PCR; TCRdb's copy has only in-frame clones and lacks some. The sample yields under 250,000 clones, 82% seen once. The sample consisted of PBMCs or T cells enriched from blood (not recorded which). The receptor set was obtained from an older woman who had recovered from COVID-19.

The genes are TRBV14 and TRBJ2-1, with D tentatively TRBD1 (6 bases). CDR3 length: 14 residues. The V gene's germline CDR1 is SGHDN and CDR2 FVKESK. The V and J ends lost 1 base and 9 bases respectively, with 13 bases between them. This CDR3 is CASSQVWGPSEQFF. The CDR3 DNA sequence: TGTGCCAGCAGCCAAGTTTGGGGGCCGAGTGAGCAGTTCTTC.

The rearrangement joins TRBV18 to TRBJ2-1, with D possibly being TRBD1 (6 bases). Germline CDR1 KGHSH, CDR2 LQKENI. This CDR3 has 16 amino acids. The V end was cut by 1 base, the J end by 0 bases, with 10 bases between. The DNA for the CDR3 is TGTGCCAGCTCACCACAGAACAGGGACTCCTACAATGAGCAGTTCTTC. Its translation: CASSPQNRDSYNEQFF.

This clone was detected once. V and J are TRBV7-8 and TRBJ2-1; no definite D call. Trimming took 0 bases from V and 2 from J, leaving 8 bases between them. CDR1 SGHVS and CDR2 FQNEAQ come from the germline V gene. The length of the CDR3 is 15 residues. The CDR3 DNA sequence: TGTGCCAGCAGCTTAGCCCAGAAAGCCTACAATGAGCAGTTCTTC. Amino acids: CASSLAQKAYNEQFF.

The chain links TRBV4-2 to TRBJ2-3; no clear D gene. V was shortened by 0 bases and J by 6 bases, with 7 bases between the two germline ends. The V gene's germline CDR1 is LGHNA and CDR2 YNFKEQ. The CDR3 is 13 amino acids. The CDR3 coding sequence is TGTGCCAGCAGCCAAGATCAGAGGGATACGCAGTATTTT. Translated: CASSQDQRDTQYF.

On this clone: This sample also contains other DNA sequences that code for the same CDR3. The V gene is TRBV5-1, the J gene TRBJ1-3; D is undetermined. The CDR3 contains 16 residues. Germline lookup yields CDR1 SGHRS and CDR2 YFSETQ. Trimming stripped 4 bases from V and 0 bases from J, with 14 bases between. This chain's CDR3 is CASSLGRPSSGNTIYF. For the CDR3, the DNA is TGCGCCAGCAGCCTAGGCCGCCCATCCTCTGGAAACACCATATATTTT.

The V call is TRBV6-5, the J call TRBJ2-7; 9 nucleotides align to TRBD2. V shed 3 bases and J 6 bases; nucleotides not matched to a gene: 9. The CDR3 loop spans 15 amino acids. CDR1 is MNHEY and CDR2 is SVGAGI in the germline V gene. CDR3 loop: CASSYQGLAAAEQYF. In nucleotides, the CDR3 is TGTGCCAGCAGTTATCAGGGACTAGCCGCTGCCGAGCAGTACTTC.

The V gene is TRBV14, the J gene TRBJ2-2; D gene uncertain. Trimming removed 1 base at V and 3 bases at J, with 6 bases between. The germline V gene encodes CDR1 SGHDN and CDR2 FVKESK. CDR3 size: 14 residues. The CDR3 nucleotides read TGTGCCAGCAGCCAAGTTAGTTACACCGGGGAGCTGTTTTTT. Translated: CASSQVSYTGELFF.

The rearrangement uses TRBV5-4 and TRBJ2-7; TRBD2 matches 14 bases. J gave up 6 bases and V 4 bases, and 9 bases lay outside the gene matches. This CDR3 has 16 amino acids. The germline gives CDR1 SGHNT, CDR2 YYREEE (reference sequence). The CDR3 DNA sequence: TGTGCCAGCAGCGTAGGACTAGCGGGGGGAAGGGGCGAGCAGTACTTC. Translation: CASSVGLAGGRGEQYF. Drawing the rest from reference TRBV5-4 and TRBJ2-7, the complete variable domain is ETGVTQSPTHLIKTRGQQVTLRCSSQSGHNTVSWYQQALGQGPQFIFQYYREEENGRGNFPPRFSGLQFPNYSSELNVNALELDDSALYLCASSVGLAGGRGEQYFGPGTRLTVT.

The chain employs TRBV7-2 and TRBJ1-2, with TRBD1 identical over 10 bases. This CDR3 comprises 15 residues. Germline loops: CDR1 SGHTA, CDR2 FQGNSA. The V gene end was trimmed by 4 bases and the J gene end by 4 bases; junction bases not matched to a gene: 6. This CDR3 is CASSSGTGVVYGYTF. In DNA, the CDR3 is TGTGCCAGCAGCTCCGGGACAGGGGTAGTCTATGGCTACACCTTC.

V and J are TRBV29-1 and TRBJ1-1; 8 nucleotides align to TRBD1. J gave up 1 base and V 7 bases, and 5 bases lay outside the gene matches. The CDR3 covers 13 residues. Germline CDR1 is SQVTM and CDR2 is ANQGSEA. The CDR3 bases are TGCAGCGCGCCCGGGACAGGGAACACTGAAGCTTTCTTT. This sequence encodes CSAPGTGNTEAFF.

The chain employs TRBV7-6 and TRBJ2-2, with 7 bases fitting TRBD2. Trimming cost V 8 bases and J 6 bases; bases outside gene matches: 6. The CDR3 runs to 13 residues. Looked up from germline, CDR1 is SGHVS and CDR2 is FNYEAQ. The DNA for the CDR3 is TGTGCCAGCGGGGGGAGGGCGGCCGGGGAGCTGTTTTTT. This gives the protein CASGGRAAGELFF.

The chain is built from TRBV18 and TRBJ2-3, with 11 positions matching TRBD2. Germline V gene sequence: CDR1 KGHSH, CDR2 LQKENI. J lost 4 bases, V lost 0 bases, and 12 bases had no gene match. There are 19 residues in the CDR3. CDR3 protein: CASSPPHRRLAGIADTQYF. As DNA, the CDR3 is TGTGCCAGCTCACCACCTCATCGACGACTAGCGGGAATCGCAGATACGCAGTATTTT.

Note on this clone: A read error may account for a junction end that differs from germline. The chain uses TRBV2 and TRBJ1-6; TRBD1 matches 8 bases. Germline CDR1 SNHLY, CDR2 FYNNEI. CDR3 length: 17 amino acids. Here the CDR3 reads CAGRTGQASSYNSPLHF. As DNA, the CDR3 is TGTGCCGGCAGAACGGGACAGGCGAGCTCCTATAATTCACCCCTCCACTTT. The complete variable domain, with remaining parts taken from reference TRBV2 and TRBJ1-6, reads EPEVTQTPSHQVTQMGQEVILRCVPISNHLYFYWYRQILGQKVEFLVSFYNNEISEKSEIFDDQFSVERPDGSNFTLKIRSTKLEDSAMYFCAGRTGQASSYNSPLHFGNGTRLTVT.

CDR3 in amino acids: CASRSTARAAPLHF. The DNA for the CDR3 is TGTGCCAGCAGGTCGACAGCCAGGGCGGCGCCCCTCCACTTT. The V and J genes are TRBV3-1 (or the pseudogene TRBV3-2) and TRBJ1-6; tentatively, D is TRBD1 (5 bases). Germline V lookup: CDR1 LGHDT, CDR2 YNNKEL (reference sequence). The CDR3 has 14 residues. V was shortened by 6 bases and J by 13 bases, with 19 bases between the two germline ends.

This clone appeared a single time. The V call is TRBV15, the J call TRBJ2-1; D is perhaps TRBD2 (5 bases). Per the germline V gene, CDR1 is LNHNV and CDR2 is YYDKDF (reference sequence). Trimming stripped 4 bases from V and 4 bases from J, with 8 bases between. The CDR3 runs to 13 residues. CDR3 nucleotide sequence: TGTGCCACCAGCAAGCGGAAGTACAATGAGCAGTTCTTC. Its protein is CATSKRKYNEQFF.

V gene TRBV13 combines with J gene TRBJ2-1, with TRBD2 matching 7 bases. Germline trimming cut 5 bases from V and 4 bases from J; bases unmatched to any gene: 8. From germline, CDR1 is PRHDT and CDR2 FYEKMQ (reference sequence). The CDR3 consists of 15 residues. CDR3 nucleotide sequence: TGTGCCAGCAGCCTAAGCGGGGCCCTTTACAATGAGCAGTTCTTC. This gives the protein CASSLSGALYNEQFF.

This clone has just one count. This chain joins TRBV28 and TRBJ2-7; maybe TRBD2 (5 bases). Germline V gene data show CDR1 as MDHEN and CDR2 as SYDVKM. V was pared by 6 bases and J by 5 bases, with 5 bases between. This CDR3 spans 10 amino acids. The CDR3 reads CASRRDEQYF. CDR3 DNA: TGTGCCAGCAGGCGGGACGAGCAGTACTTC.

The chain joins TRBV10-3 to TRBJ1-2, with TRBD1 as a possible D gene (5 bases). Germline CDR1 reads ENHRY; CDR2 reads SYGVKD. This CDR3 comprises 14 residues. Trimming cost V 6 bases and J 8 bases, with 19 bases left between them. CDR3 nucleotides: TGTGCCATCAGCTCACCGCAGGGCCATAGGGGCTACACCTTC. This translates into CAISSPQGHRGYTF.

This clone appeared a few times. The chain carries TRBV18 and TRBJ1-6; the match to TRBD1 covers 7 bases. CDR3 length equals 15 residues. Germline-derived CDR1 and CDR2 are KGHSH and LQKENI. The ends lost 2 bases at V and 10 bases at J; junction bases unmatched: 8. The DNA for the CDR3 is TGTGCCAGCTCACCAAGGAGCGCAGGGGGATCACCCCTCCACTTT. This gives the protein CASSPRSAGGSPLHF.

The rearrangement uses TRBV4-2 and TRBJ2-3; 11 bases fit TRBD1. The V and J ends lost 4 bases and 2 bases, in that order; junction bases with no gene match: 5. CDR1 and CDR2 (germline): LGHNA, YNFKEQ. CDR3 length: 16 residues. CDR3 nucleotide sequence: TGTGCCAGCAGCCCGTGGACAGGGGGCTACACAGATACGCAGTATTTT. This encodes CASSPWTGGYTDTQYF.

In regard to this clone: The same CDR3 arises from other DNA sequences in this sample as well. The V gene is TRBV5-1, the J gene TRBJ2-2; D gene unclear. The V gene lost 0 bases and the J gene lost 1 base, with 4 bases spanning the gap. Germline V gene lookup returns CDR1 SGHRS and CDR2 YFSETQ. The CDR3 contains 14 residues. The CDR3 spells CASSLGQNTGELFF. CDR3 in DNA: TGCGCCAGCAGCTTGGGACAGAACACCGGGGAGCTGTTTTTT.